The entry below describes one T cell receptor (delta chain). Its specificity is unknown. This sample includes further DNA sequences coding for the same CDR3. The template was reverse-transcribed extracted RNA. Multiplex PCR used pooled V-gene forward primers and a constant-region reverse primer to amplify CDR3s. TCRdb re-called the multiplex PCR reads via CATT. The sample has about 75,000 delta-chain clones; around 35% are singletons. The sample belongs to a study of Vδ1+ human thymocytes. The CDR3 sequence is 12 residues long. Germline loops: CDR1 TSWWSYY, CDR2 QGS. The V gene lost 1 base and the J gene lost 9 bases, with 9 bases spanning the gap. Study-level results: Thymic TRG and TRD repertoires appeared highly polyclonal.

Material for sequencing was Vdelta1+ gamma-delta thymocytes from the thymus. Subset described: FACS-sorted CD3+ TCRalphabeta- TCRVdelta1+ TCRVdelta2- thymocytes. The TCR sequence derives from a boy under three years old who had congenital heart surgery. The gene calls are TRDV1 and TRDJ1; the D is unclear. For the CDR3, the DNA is TGTGCTCTTGGGGAACGAAGGCGGGAACTCATCTTT. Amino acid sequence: CALGERRRELIF.